This T cell receptor beta chain is drawn from a study of early T cells in non-severe SARS-CoV-2 infection. The germline V and J ends were trimmed by 6 bases and 7 bases, with 16 bases remaining between them. This CDR3 spans 14 amino acids. Germline values: CDR1 SGHNT, CDR2 YENEEA. Whole-study results and caveats: VDJdb matching, biased toward anti-spike CD8 responses, missed private and CD4 specificities.

Researchers tagged individual cDNA molecules with unique molecular identifiers. TCRdb analysed the 5' RACE reads with MiXCR anew, one entry per CDR3 protein. The repertoire has 95,000 to 150,000 distinct CDR3 sequences, around 14% of them found once; the top ten carry around a fifth. As concerns this clonotype: The antigen is not known.

Sequenced material: whole blood. This TCR was sampled from an adult who was a healthcare worker with PCR-confirmed SARS-CoV-2 infection or an uninfected control (not recorded which). This rearrangement joins TRBV11-3 to TRBJ2-1; D assignment may be TRBD1 or TRBD2 (5 bases each). The CDR3 DNA is TGTGCCAGCAGTAGCCCAGGGAGTAGGAATGAGCAGTTCTTC. Protein sequence: CASSSPGSRNEQFF.